This T cell receptor (beta chain) stems from a study of beta chain features in type 1 diabetes. Sequencing targeted expressed TCRB transcripts, as all isolated RNA had been reverse transcribed. Method: immunoSEQ multiplex PCR; TCRdb's copy keeps in-frame clones and lacks some. The data contain hundreds of thousands of clones, roughly a sixth of them singletons. The CDR3 runs to 15 residues. Germline CDR1 SGHNT, CDR2 YYREEE (reference sequence). V shed 1 base and J 5 bases; nucleotides not matched to a gene: 7. Source material: naive CD4+ T cells from blood. This receptor was taken from a man aged 18 to 30 in good health. The V gene is TRBV5-4, the J gene TRBJ2-7; 9 bases are a match to TRBD2. The CDR3 loop is CASSLQTSGSHEQYF. In DNA, the CDR3 is TGTGCCAGCAGCTTGCAAACTAGCGGGTCCCACGAGCAGTACTTC.